This TCR beta chain comes out of a study of T cells after yellow fever vaccination (dated by TCRdb to between 2018 and 2021). Regarding the study in general: The SMART-Seq v4 Ultra Low Input RNA kit was used to prepare libraries from fractions with low cell numbers. Blood samples were taken at several timepoints before and after primary and secondary immunization, and bulk PBMC replicates and cell subsets were isolated. Two healthy male donors, one aged 18 to 30 and one aged 30 to 39 years, were included in the cohort. To track T-cell clones before and after primary and booster YFV17D yellow fever vaccination, bulk TCR alpha and beta repertoires were sequenced longitudinally. Overall results and qualifications from the work: Only a couple of donors were included in the study, so the extent to which the findings can be generalized is limited. Computational filtering was required because FACS-sorted repertoires could contain abundant contaminating clonotypes from the bulk population. Compared with the primary T-cell response, the secondary T-cell response was weaker but faster, peaking on day 5 rather than day 15. Most clones expanded after primary vaccination (around 96% of CD4 and about 85% of CD8) were re-detected after the booster, suggesting that broad memory maintenance occurred. A small fraction of clonotypes appeared in both the CD4 and CD8 compartments, likely as a result of convergent recombination.

In regard to this clonotype: It has no known antigen specificity. No qualities accompany the bases; no much larger clone lies one base away.

The instrument given in TCRdb is Illumina NovaSeq 6000. Synthesis of TCR cDNA relied on 5'RACE template switching, a step that introduced a universal primer site along with unique molecular identifiers. Priming for cDNA synthesis came from both the TCR alpha and TCR beta constant segments. Library amplification used two PCR steps, and the second PCR step added sample barcodes and sequencing adapters. Sequencing of libraries was done on Illumina HiSeq 2500 (2x100 bp) or NovaSeq (2x150 bp). Turning to the authors' computational methods: MIGEC was used to demultiplex reads and collapse the reads into UMI consensus sequences, and MiXCR was used for V(D)J alignment. Using edgeR on replicate PBMC samples, clonotypes were called vaccine-responding if FDR was below 0.01 and the log2 fold change was above 5 up to day 15. Each bulk clonotype was labeled CD4 or CD8 based on which sequenced repertoire, CD4 or CD8, contained the clonotype at higher abundance. Starting from the raw public reads, TCRdb applied fastp trimming at Q25, assembled clones with MiXCR and retained in-frame beta chains. Records with the same CDR3 protein are collapsed into one entry carrying the most frequent genes and DNA. The V and J calls, along with clone size, are taken from TCRdb and not from the paper's own processing. This sample has about 340,000 distinct CDR3 sequences in its table, and about 12% of those were observed once. About 3% of the sample is taken by the ten largest.

The germline V gene sets CDR1 to LGHNA and CDR2 to YNFKEQ. Spanning cysteine to phenylalanine, the CDR3 consists of 16 amino acids. Only CDR3 DNA remains: 48 bases, in frame from the first base. Trimming at the junction amounts to 0 bases on V and 5 bases on J, and the germline ends lie 17 bases apart. The treatment or condition label for this specimen denotes: live attenuated yellow fever vaccine strain. PBMCs were isolated from peripheral blood using a standard Ficoll-Paque protocol. Dynabeads CD4 and CD8 positive selection kits were used to isolate CD4 and CD8 T-cell fractions. RNA was extracted with TriZol from bulk PBMCs, CD4 and CD8 fractions, and dextramer-positive and dextramer-negative fractions.

The source was CD4+ T cells sorted from PBMCs, collected 15 days after the yellow fever booster vaccination. The sequence links TRBV4-2 to TRBJ2-7, with the identity of the D gene unclear. The clonotype was recovered from a man between 18 and 29 years old who received the YFV17D yellow fever vaccine. For the CDR3, the sequence is CASSQEFSNSLHEQYF. The nucleotides read TGTGCCAGCAGCCAAGAGTTTAGCAACTCCCTCCACGAGCAGTACTTC.